These T cell receptor beta chains were read from a single sample in a study of T cell changes during pregnancy in multiple sclerosis. This table comes from immunoSEQ multiplex PCR, and its TCRdb copy is limited to in-frame clones, with some not included. In the table there are some 41,000 clones, 91% of which are singletons. The specimen was CD4+ T cells from peripheral blood mononuclear cells, collected in the third trimester of pregnancy. The receptors come from a female donor in good health, enrolled as a control in a pregnancy study. Each CDR3 is given without its conserved first and last residue.

CDR3: ASSLGSGRAAGDTQY
J: TRBJ2-3
V: TRBV5-4

CDR3: ASTVGGNTQY
J: TRBJ2-3
V: TRBV7-9

CDR3: ASSDLLAGLADTQY
J: TRBJ2-3
V: TRBV18

CDR3: ASSPASGRRGQETQY
J: TRBJ2-5
V: TRBV28

CDR3: ASSWEWGGAF
J: TRBJ1-1
V: TRBV5-5

CDR3: ASSRRQGNYGYT
J: TRBJ1-2
V: TRBV14

CDR3: ASTLAGTYEQY
J: TRBJ2-7
V: TRBV28

CDR3: AWRQVGQGDYGYT
J: TRBJ1-2
V: TRBV30

CDR3: ASSIGRGGEKLF
J: TRBJ1-4
V: TRBV19

CDR3: ASSPTWRRLNEQF
J: TRBJ2-1
V: TRBV7-9

CDR3: AWSPDSYEQY
J: TRBJ2-7
V: TRBV30

CDR3: ASSYGAGGFNEQY
J: TRBJ2-7
V: TRBV4-3

CDR3: ASSKEVGIGGLAGYEQY
J: TRBJ2-7
V: TRBV11-3

CDR3: ASSSSGRMGEQF
J: TRBJ2-1
V: TRBV2

CDR3: ASSPSAGGGDTQY
J: TRBJ2-3
V: TRBV2

CDR3: ASYPDTPNTGELF
J: TRBJ2-2
V: TRBV6-5

CDR3: ASSYRQGDGYT
J: TRBJ1-2
V: TRBV5-1

CDR3: ASSYGGASSYEQY
J: TRBJ2-7
V: TRBV6-6

CDR3: ASSLAGATTNEKLF
J: TRBJ1-4
V: TRBV5-8

CDR3: TSSHETSGRTYEQY
J: .
V: TRBV1

CDR3: ASSLVPGRPEAF
J: TRBJ1-1
V: TRBV7-9

CDR3: ASYSGTSATDTQY
J: TRBJ2-3
V: TRBV6-5